Reported below is one T cell receptor (beta chain). The sample comes from a study of blood T cell repertoires in COVID-19. Background on the study: COVID-19 samples from acute and convalescent phases originated in the United States, Italy and Spain. T cells, B-cell-depleted T cells, or PBMCs supplied cDNA or gDNA.

Clones were read by immunoSEQ multiplex PCR, and TCRdb kept only the in-frame ones, dropping some. The data contain roughly 240,000 clones, approximately 84% of them seen just once; the ten biggest clones take up under 2%. The TCR originated in a woman of 80 years or more with acute or convalescent COVID-19. Specimen: peripheral blood.

Here the CDR3 DNA reads TGTGCCAGCAGCTTAGTGGGGGGACTAGCGGGAGCCGGGGAGCTGTTTTTT. Translating gives CASSLVGGLAGAGELFF. The genes are TRBV11-2 and TRBJ2-2, with 14 bases that match TRBD2. This CDR3 has 17 amino acids. Germline-derived CDR1 and CDR2 are SGHAT and FQNNGV. Trimming at V came to 1 base and at J to 6 bases, leaving 4 bases not matched to a gene.